This TCR beta chain was retrieved from a study of Ad26.COV2.S vaccination and SARS-CoV-2 variants. The study's findings and limits: Measurements of TCR breadth and depth may have given underestimates of the total T cell responses. Whether participants received vaccine or placebo, their non-spike TCR breadth was similar. Vaccine recipients showed a spike-specific TCR breadth that was higher than in placebo recipients. Marked by substantial breadth, spike-specific CD8+ and CD4+ T cell responses were reportedly seen after vaccination.

Using immunoSEQ multiplex PCR, the repertoire was profiled, and TCRdb retains in-frame clones only, with some absent. The table has about 350,000 clones, 92% seen once. On this clone itself: The antigen is not known.

The specimen was peripheral blood, collected after recovery from COVID-19. This TCR was recovered from a human donor who had recovered from COVID-19.

CDR3 in DNA: TGTGCCAGTAGTATAACGTGGGGGGCCGGGGAGCTGTTTTTT. The encoded protein is CASSITWGAGELFF. The chain has TRBV19 and TRBJ2-2; maybe TRBD2 (6 bases). CDR1 and CDR2 from the germline V gene are LNHDA and SQIVND (reference sequence). V was shortened by 2 bases and J by 6 bases, with 10 bases between the two germline ends. The CDR3 covers 14 residues.